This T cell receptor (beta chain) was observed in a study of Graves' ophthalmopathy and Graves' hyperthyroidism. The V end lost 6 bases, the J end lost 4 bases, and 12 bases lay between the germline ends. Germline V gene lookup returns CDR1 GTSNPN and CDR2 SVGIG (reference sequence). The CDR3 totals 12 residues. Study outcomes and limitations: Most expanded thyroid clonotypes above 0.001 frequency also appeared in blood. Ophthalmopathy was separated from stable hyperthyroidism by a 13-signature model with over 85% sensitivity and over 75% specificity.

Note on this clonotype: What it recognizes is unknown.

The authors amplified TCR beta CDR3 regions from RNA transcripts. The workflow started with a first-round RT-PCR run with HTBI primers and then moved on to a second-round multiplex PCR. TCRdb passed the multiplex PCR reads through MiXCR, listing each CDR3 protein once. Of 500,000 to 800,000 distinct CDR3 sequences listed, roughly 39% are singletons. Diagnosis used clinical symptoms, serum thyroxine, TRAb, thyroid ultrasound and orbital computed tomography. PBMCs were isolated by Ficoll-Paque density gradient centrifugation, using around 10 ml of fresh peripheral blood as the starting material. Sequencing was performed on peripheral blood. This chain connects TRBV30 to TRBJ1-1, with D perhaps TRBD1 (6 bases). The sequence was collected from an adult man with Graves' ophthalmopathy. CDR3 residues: CACHRVGTEAFF. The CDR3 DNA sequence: TGTGCCTGCCACAGGGTGGGCACTGAAGCTTTCTTT.